These 20 T cell receptor beta chains originate from one sample sequenced in a study of T cells in Graves' hyperthyroidism and ophthalmopathy. There were TCR beta CDR3 regions amplified from RNA transcripts. The HTBI set primed first-round TCR CDR3 RT-PCR. Via MiXCR, TCRdb re-called the multiplex PCR reads, giving one row per CDR3 protein. The table includes 350,000 or so distinct CDR3 sequences, roughly 18% detected once. Source material: blood. Receptor source: a middle-aged woman with Graves' ophthalmopathy.

This clonotype appeared many times. The V gene is TRBV19, the J gene TRBJ2-7; no definite D call. The germline V gene encodes CDR1 LNHDA and CDR2 SQIVND (reference sequence). The V gene lost 5 bases and the J gene lost 2 bases, with 16 bases spanning the gap. CDR3 length: 15 amino acids. CDR3 in amino acids: CASSVVGIGTYEQYF. The CDR3 DNA follows: TGTGCCAGTAGTGTCGTAGGGATAGGGACCTACGAGCAGTACTTC.

The count of this clonotype is one. This chain joins TRBV28 and TRBJ2-5, with 7 positions matching TRBD1. Germline CDR1 is MDHEN and CDR2 is SYDVKM. The CDR3 sequence is 16 residues long. Trimming took 6 bases from V and 4 from J; bases not matched to a gene: 14. Here the CDR3 reads CASRPWRTGSLETQYF. CDR3 DNA sequence: TGTGCCAGCAGACCCTGGCGGACAGGCTCCCTAGAGACCCAGTACTTC.

This clonotype has at least ten counts. The chain couples TRBV5-1 to TRBJ2-7; 9 bases are shared with TRBD2. The CDR3 length is 15 residues. V shed 6 bases, J shed 6 bases, and the junction held 13 bases outside the gene matches. CDR1 and CDR2 (germline): SGHRS, YFSETQ. CDR3 DNA sequence: TGCGCCAGCACCTATTCAGCGGGGACTAGCTCCGAGCAGTACTTC. Translating gives CASTYSAGTSSEQYF.

J is TRBJ2-2 and V is TRBV6-1; either TRBD1 or TRBD2 may supply D (5 bases each). This CDR3 has 14 amino acids. V lost 8 bases and J lost 5, with 15 bases in between. From germline, CDR1 is MNHNS and CDR2 SASEGT. The CDR3, as DNA: TGTGCCAGCGTCGAGCAGGGCGGGACCGGGGAGCTGTTTTTT. This encodes CASVEQGGTGELFF.

This clonotype has only a few counts. CDR3 nucleotide sequence: TGTGCCAGCAGCCAAGATCCTGAACTAGCGGGAGTCGAGCAGTACTTC. Protein product: CASSQDPELAGVEQYF. V gene TRBV6-2 or TRBV6-3 combines with J gene TRBJ2-7, with TRBD2 identical over 11 bases. Germline V gene sequence: CDR1 MNHEY, CDR2 SVGEGT. The V segment lost 6 bases and the J segment 6 bases; nucleotides outside the gene matches: 13. The CDR3 totals 16 residues.

The rearrangement links TRBV7-9 to TRBJ2-7, with unresolved D. With 5 bases removed from V and 2 bases from J, the gap between germline ends came to 13 bases. The CDR3 has 14 residues. Germline values: CDR1 SEHNR, CDR2 FQNEAQ (reference sequence). The CDR3 DNA is TGTGCCAGCAGCGATCCAGGCAATCCCTACGAGCAGTACTTC. Translation gives CASSDPGNPYEQYF.

The chain joins TRBV28 to TRBJ1-2, with TRBD1 matching over 7 bases. V lost 6 bases and J lost 8; bases outside the gene matches: 3. The CDR3 runs to 11 residues. Germline CDR1 and CDR2: MDHEN and SYDVKM. The CDR3 spells CASRGQTGYTF. CDR3 DNA: TGTGCCAGCAGGGGACAGACGGGCTACACCTTC.

This clonotype was counted at least ten times. The chain links TRBV27 to TRBJ2-7; D is unresolved. This CDR3 contains 14 residues. Germline V gives CDR1 MNHEY, CDR2 SMNVEV (reference sequence). V shed 6 bases and J shed 4 bases, with 16 bases lying between them. For the CDR3, the DNA is TGTGCCAGCAGCACGGCCCGGGTCGCATACGAGCAGTACTTC. It specifies CASSTARVAYEQYF.

In this sample, this clonotype turned up many times. The chain links TRBV12-3 or TRBV12-4 to TRBJ2-7; D may be TRBD1 or TRBD2 (6 bases each). V dropped 0 bases and J dropped 5 bases, with 11 bases sitting between them. The CDR3 totals 14 residues. CDR3 coding DNA: TGTGCCAGCAGTTTAGCGGGGGGCGAAAACGAGCAGTACTTC. Its protein product is CASSLAGGENEQYF.

The V gene is TRBV20-1, the J gene TRBJ2-7, with TRBD2 identical over 8 bases. This CDR3 is 14 amino acids long. The trim removed 6 bases at V and 0 bases at J, leaving 7 bases unmatched. Germline values: CDR1 DFQATT, CDR2 SNEGSKA (reference sequence). The CDR3 DNA is TGCAGTGCCACTAGCGGTCATAGCTCCTACGAGCAGTACTTC. It yields the protein CSATSGHSSYEQYF.

At least ten counts were recorded for this clonotype. This chain uses TRBV7-6 with TRBJ1-3; D perhaps matches TRBD1 (6 bases). V lost 5 bases and J 4 bases, leaving 15 bases between the germline ends. CDR3 length: 15 residues. Germline lookup yields CDR1 SGHVS and CDR2 FNYEAQ. DNA of the CDR3: TGTGCCAGCAGCCCCCGGTGGGGGCAAGGAAACACCATATATTTT. It encodes CASSPRWGQGNTIYF.

The chain has TRBV7-2 and TRBJ2-7; 9 positions match TRBD2. CDR3 size: 15 residues. From germline, CDR1 is SGHTA and CDR2 FQGNSA. V lost 6 bases, J lost 3 bases, and 9 bases stayed unmatched. The CDR3 nucleotides are TGTGCCAGCAGTTCGAGGACTAGCGATTACTACGAGCAGTACTTC. It translates to CASSSRTSDYYEQYF.

This clonotype occurred many times. CDR3 in amino acids: CATSDGRAYEQYF. CDR3 coding DNA: TGTGCCACCAGTGATGGCAGGGCCTACGAGCAGTACTTC. The rearrangement uses TRBV24-1 and TRBJ2-7, with a tentative D call TRBD1 (5 bases). The V gene lost 3 bases and the J gene lost 2 bases, with 7 bases spanning the gap. The CDR3 contains 13 residues. Germline-derived CDR1 and CDR2 are KGHDR and SFDVKD.

This clonotype was seen many times. The rearrangement joins TRBV6-2 or TRBV6-3 to TRBJ2-5, with 10 bases fitting TRBD2. With V trimmed by 5 bases and J by 1 base, 4 bases remained unmatched. The CDR3 is 15 residues long. Germline V gene sequence: CDR1 MNHEY, CDR2 SVGEGT. In DNA, the CDR3 is TGTGCCAGCAGTCTCGCTAGCGGGGGCCAAGAGACCCAGTACTTC. It encodes CASSLASGGQETQYF.

This clonotype was detected many times. The V call is TRBV6-2 or TRBV6-3, the J call TRBJ2-7, with 9 bases fitting TRBD2. The germline V gene encodes CDR1 MNHEY and CDR2 SVGEGT. The CDR3 length is 15 residues. The ends lost 6 bases at V and 6 bases at J; junction bases unmatched: 12. The CDR3 region is CASRTRGTSYSEQYF. CDR3 DNA: TGTGCCAGCAGAACCCGCGGGACTAGCTATAGCGAGCAGTACTTC.

The chain joins TRBV19 to TRBJ2-7; 10 bases align to TRBD2. CDR1 is LNHDA, CDR2 SQIVND, per germline (reference sequence). CDR3 length: 16 residues. V was clipped by 4 bases and J by 0 bases; unmatched bases: 6. The CDR3, as DNA: TGTGCCAGTAGTAACCAAGCGGGAGGGAGCTCCTACGAGCAGTACTTC. It translates to CASSNQAGGSSYEQYF.

This clonotype came up many times. The gene calls are TRBV4-2 and TRBJ1-2; 10 nucleotides agree with TRBD1. This CDR3 is built from 18 residues. Germline assignment: CDR1 LGHNA and CDR2 YNFKEQ. V lost 3 bases and J lost 5; bases outside the gene matches: 15. In DNA, the CDR3 is TGTGCCAGCAGCCAGACGACAGGGGGCCAAACTCAGGGATATGGCTACACCTTC. Protein: CASSQTTGGQTQGYGYTF.

This clonotype was found many times. The chain carries TRBV6-1 and TRBJ1-2; 9 positions agree with TRBD1. Germline loops: CDR1 MNHNS, CDR2 SASEGT. The ends lost 2 bases at V and 11 bases at J; junction bases unmatched: 6. The CDR3 is 13 amino acids. The CDR3 nucleotides read TGTGCCAGCAGTGAAAGAGGGACAGGGAGGTACACCTTC. It is translated as CASSERGTGRYTF.

This clonotype was found a few times. The chain is built from TRBV12-3 or TRBV12-4 and TRBJ2-5; possible D gene TRBD1, 5 bases. There are 15 residues in the CDR3. With 6 bases removed from V and 4 bases from J, the gap between germline ends came to 18 bases. The CDR3 spells CASSPGFSLVETQYF. CDR3 sequence (DNA): TGTGCCAGCAGCCCAGGGTTTAGCCTTGTAGAGACCCAGTACTTC.

This clonotype was recorded at least ten times. This sequence joins TRBV10-3 and TRBJ2-7; 7 nucleotides agree with TRBD2. Per germline, CDR1 ENHRY and CDR2 SYGVKD. This CDR3 is built from 14 residues. V lost 6 bases, J lost 4 bases, and 9 bases stayed unmatched. CDR3 bases: TGTGCCATCAGAACCGGGACTAATGATTACGAGCAGTACTTC. It codes for CAIRTGTNDYEQYF.